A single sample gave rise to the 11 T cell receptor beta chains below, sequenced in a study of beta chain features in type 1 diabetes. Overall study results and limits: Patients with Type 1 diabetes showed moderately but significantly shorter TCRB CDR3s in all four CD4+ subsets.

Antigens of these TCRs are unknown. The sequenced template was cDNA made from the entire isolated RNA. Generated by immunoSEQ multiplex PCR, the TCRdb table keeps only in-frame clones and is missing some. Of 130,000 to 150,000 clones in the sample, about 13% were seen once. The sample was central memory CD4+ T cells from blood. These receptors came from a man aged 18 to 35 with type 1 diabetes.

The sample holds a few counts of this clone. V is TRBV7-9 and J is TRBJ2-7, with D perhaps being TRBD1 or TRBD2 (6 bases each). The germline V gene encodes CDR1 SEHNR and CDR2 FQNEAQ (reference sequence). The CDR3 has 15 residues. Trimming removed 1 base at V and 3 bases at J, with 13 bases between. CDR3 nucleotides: TGTGCCAGCAGCTTAGTATCGGGGGCAAGCTACGAGCAGTACTTC. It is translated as CASSLVSGASYEQYF.

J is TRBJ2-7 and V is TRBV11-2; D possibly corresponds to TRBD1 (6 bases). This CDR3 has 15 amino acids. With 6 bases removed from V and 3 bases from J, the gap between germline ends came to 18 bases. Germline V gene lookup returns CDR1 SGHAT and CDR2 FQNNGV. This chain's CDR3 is CASRRQIQGGYEQYF. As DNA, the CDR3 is TGTGCCAGCAGGAGACAAATTCAAGGGGGCTACGAGCAGTACTTC.

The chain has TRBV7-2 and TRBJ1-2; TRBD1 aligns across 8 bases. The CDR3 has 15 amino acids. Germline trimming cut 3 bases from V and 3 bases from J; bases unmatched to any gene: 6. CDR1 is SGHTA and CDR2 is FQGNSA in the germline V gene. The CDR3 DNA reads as TGTGCCAGCAGCTTTGACAGGGGTGCCTACTATGGCTACACCTTC. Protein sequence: CASSFDRGAYYGYTF.

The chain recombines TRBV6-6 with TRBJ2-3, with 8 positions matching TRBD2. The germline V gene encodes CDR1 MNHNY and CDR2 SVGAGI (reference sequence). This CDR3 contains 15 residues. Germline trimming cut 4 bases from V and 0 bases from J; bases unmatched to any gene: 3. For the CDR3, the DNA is TGTGCCAGCAGTTTAGCGGGAACTAGCACAGATACGCAGTATTTT. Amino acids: CASSLAGTSTDTQYF.

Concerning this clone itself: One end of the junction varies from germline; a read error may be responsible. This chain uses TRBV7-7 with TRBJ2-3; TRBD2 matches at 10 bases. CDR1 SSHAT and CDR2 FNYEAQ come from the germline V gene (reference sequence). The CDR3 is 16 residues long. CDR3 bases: TGTGCTAGCAGCTTAGGACTAGCGGCAAACACAGATACGCAGTATTTT. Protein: CASSLGLAANTDTQYF.

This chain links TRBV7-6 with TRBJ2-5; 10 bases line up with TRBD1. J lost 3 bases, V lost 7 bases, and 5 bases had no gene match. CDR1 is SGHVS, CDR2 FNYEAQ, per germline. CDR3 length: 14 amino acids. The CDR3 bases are TGTGCCAGCACCCAGGGACAGGGGAAAGAGACCCAGTACTTC. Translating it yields CASTQGQGKETQYF.

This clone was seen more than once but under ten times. The CDR3 region is CASSFLWGYTDTQYF. The CDR3 nucleotides are TGTGCCAGCAGCTTCTTGTGGGGTTACACAGATACGCAGTATTTT. The J gene is TRBJ2-3, the V gene TRBV5-4; the D is unclear. Trimming cost V 2 bases and J 2 bases, with 12 bases left between them. Germline CDR1 reads SGHNT; CDR2 reads YYREEE (reference sequence). The CDR3 is 15 residues long. The whole variable domain, filled in from reference TRBV5-4 and TRBJ2-3, reads ETGVTQSPTHLIKTRGQQVTLRCSSQSGHNTVSWYQQALGQGPQFIFQYYREEENGRGNFPPRFSGLQFPNYSSELNVNALELDDSALYLCASSFLWGYTDTQYFGPGTRLTVL.

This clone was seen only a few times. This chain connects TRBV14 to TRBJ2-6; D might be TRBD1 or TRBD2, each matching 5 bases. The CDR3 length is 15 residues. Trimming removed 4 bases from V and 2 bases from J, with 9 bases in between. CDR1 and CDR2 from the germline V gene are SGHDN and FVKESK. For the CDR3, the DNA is TGTGCCAGCAGCCGAGGGACCCCTGGGGCCAACGTCCTGACTTTC. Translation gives CASSRGTPGANVLTF.

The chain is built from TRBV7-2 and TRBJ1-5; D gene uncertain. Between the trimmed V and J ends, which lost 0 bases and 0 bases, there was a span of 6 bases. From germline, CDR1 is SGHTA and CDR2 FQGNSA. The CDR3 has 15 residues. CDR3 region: CASSLAGNSNQPQHF. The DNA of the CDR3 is TGTGCCAGCAGCTTAGCAGGGAATAGCAATCAGCCCCAGCATTTT.

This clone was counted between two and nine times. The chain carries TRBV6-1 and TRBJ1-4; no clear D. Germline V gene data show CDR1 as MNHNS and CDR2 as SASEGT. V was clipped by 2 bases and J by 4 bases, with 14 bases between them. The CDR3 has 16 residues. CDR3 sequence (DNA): TGTGCCAGCAGTGAAACAATCGGAGGCGGTAATGAAAAACTGTTTTTT. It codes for CASSETIGGGNEKLFF.

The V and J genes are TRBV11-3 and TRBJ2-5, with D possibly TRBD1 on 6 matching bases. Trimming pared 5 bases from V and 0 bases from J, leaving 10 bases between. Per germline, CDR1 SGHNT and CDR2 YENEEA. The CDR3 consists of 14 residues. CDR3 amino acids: CASSIWTDQETQYF. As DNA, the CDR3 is TGTGCCAGCAGCATCTGGACAGACCAAGAGACCCAGTACTTC. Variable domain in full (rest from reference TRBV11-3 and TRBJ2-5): EAGVVQSPRYKIIEKKQPVAFWCNPISGHNTLYWYLQNLGQGPELLIRYENEEAVDDSQLPKDRFSAERLKGVDSTLKIQPAELGDSAVYLCASSIWTDQETQYFGPGTRLLVL.